This TCR beta chain was documented in a study of T cell changes during pregnancy in multiple sclerosis. This CDR3 comprises 15 residues. Trimming cost V 3 bases and J 0 bases; bases outside gene matches: 4. CDR1 is SGDLS and CDR2 is YYNGEE in the germline V gene. The assay was immunoSEQ multiplex PCR, and TCRdb's table has in-frame clones only and misses some. The sample yields tens of thousands of clones, roughly 93% seen once. This sequence was found in a female donor with multiple sclerosis, enrolled in a pregnancy study. This chain links TRBV9 with TRBJ1-2, with 8 bases fitting TRBD1. The source was CD8+ T cells from peripheral blood mononuclear cells, collected in the second trimester of pregnancy. The CDR3 here is CASSAGQGTNYGYTF. The CDR3 nucleotides read TGTGCCAGCAGCGCCGGACAGGGAACTAACTATGGCTACACCTTC.